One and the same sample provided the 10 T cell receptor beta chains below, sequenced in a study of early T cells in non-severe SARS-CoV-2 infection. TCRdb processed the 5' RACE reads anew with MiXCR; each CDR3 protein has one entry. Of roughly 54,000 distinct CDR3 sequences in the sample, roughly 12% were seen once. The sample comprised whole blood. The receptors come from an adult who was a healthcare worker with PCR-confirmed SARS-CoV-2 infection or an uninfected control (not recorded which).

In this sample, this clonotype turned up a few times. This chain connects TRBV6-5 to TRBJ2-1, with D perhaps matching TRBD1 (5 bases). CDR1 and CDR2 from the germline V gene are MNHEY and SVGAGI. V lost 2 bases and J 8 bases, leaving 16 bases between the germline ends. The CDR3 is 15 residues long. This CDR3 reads CASSYGQGYFDEQFF. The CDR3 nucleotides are TGTGCCAGCAGTTACGGCCAGGGCTATTTTGATGAGCAGTTCTTC.

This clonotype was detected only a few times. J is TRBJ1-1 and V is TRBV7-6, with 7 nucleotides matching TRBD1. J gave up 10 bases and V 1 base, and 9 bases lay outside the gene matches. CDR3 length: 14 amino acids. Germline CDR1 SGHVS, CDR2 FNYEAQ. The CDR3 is CASSLEASTGPAFF. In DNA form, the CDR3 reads TGTGCCAGCAGCTTAGAGGCTTCGACAGGGCCAGCTTTCTTT. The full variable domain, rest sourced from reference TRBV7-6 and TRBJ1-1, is GAGVSQSPRYKVTKRGQDVALRCDPISGHVSLYWYRQALGQGPEFLTYFNYEAQQDKSGLPNDRFSAERPEGSISTLTIQRTEQRDSAMYRCASSLEASTGPAFFGQGTRLTVV.

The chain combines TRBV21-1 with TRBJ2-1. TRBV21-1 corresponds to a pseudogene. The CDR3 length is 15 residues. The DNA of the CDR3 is TGTGCCAGCAGCCCCCGACTCGTTTGCTACAATGAGCAGTTCTTC. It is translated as CASSPRLVCYNEQFF.

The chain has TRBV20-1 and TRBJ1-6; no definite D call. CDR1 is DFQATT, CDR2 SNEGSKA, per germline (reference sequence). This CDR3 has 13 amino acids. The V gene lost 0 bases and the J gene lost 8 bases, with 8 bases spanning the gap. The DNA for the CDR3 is TGCAGTGCTAGAGATCTCGGGGATTCACCCCTCCACTTT. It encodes CSARDLGDSPLHF.

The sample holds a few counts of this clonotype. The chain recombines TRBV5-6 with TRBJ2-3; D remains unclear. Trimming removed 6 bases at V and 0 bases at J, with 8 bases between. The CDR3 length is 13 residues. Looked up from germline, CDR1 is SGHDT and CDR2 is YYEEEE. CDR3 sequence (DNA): TGTGCCAGCACCCTGACAAGCACAGATACGCAGTATTTT. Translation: CASTLTSTDTQYF.

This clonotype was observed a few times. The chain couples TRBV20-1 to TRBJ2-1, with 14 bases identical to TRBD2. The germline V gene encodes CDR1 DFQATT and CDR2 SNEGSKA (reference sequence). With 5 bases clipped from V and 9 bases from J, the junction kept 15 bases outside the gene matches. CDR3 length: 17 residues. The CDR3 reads CSAVPGLAGDLPSEQFF. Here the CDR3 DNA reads TGCAGTGCTGTCCCGGGACTAGCGGGGGACCTCCCCAGTGAGCAGTTCTTC.

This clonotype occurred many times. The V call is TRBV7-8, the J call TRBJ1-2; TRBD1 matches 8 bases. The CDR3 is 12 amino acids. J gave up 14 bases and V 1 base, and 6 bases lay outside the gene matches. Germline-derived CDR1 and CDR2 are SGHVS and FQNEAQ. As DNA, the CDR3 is TGTGCCAGCAGCTTAGGGGACAGGTCCCAAACCTTC. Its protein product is CASSLGDRSQTF.

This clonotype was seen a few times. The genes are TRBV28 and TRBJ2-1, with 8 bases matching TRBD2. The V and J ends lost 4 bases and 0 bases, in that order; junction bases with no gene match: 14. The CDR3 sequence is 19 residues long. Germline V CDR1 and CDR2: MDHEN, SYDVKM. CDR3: CASSSLIAGFRSSYNEQFF. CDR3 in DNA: TGTGCCAGCAGTTCTTTGATAGCGGGATTTCGGAGCTCCTACAATGAGCAGTTCTTC.

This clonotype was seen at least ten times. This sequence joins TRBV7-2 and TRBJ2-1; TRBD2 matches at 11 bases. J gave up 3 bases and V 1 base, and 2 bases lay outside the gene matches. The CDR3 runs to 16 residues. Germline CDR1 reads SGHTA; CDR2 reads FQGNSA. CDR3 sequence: CASSLEGTSGYNEQFF. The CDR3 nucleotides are TGTGCCAGCAGCTTAGAGGGGACTAGCGGCTACAATGAGCAGTTCTTC.

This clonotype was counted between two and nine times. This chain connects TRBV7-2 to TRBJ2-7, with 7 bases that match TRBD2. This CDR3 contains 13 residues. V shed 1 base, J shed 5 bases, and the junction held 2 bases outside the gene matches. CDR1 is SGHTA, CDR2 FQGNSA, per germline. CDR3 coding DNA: TGTGCCAGCAGCTTAGGCCGGGGGGACGAGCAGTACTTC. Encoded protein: CASSLGRGDEQYF.